This T cell receptor (beta chain) came from a study of blood T cell repertoires in COVID-19. Turning to the study itself: Samples came from the United States, Italy and Spain, spanning acute and convalescent COVID-19.

The repertoire was sequenced with immunoSEQ multiplex PCR; TCRdb's copy has only in-frame clones and lacks some. Here the sample spans under 200,000 clones, more than 65% being singletons. V was pared by 5 bases and J by 8 bases, with 11 bases of the junction left unmatched. The CDR3 has 14 residues. Germline lookup yields CDR1 LNHDA and CDR2 SQIVND (reference sequence). This study enrolled people aged 18 to 89 from 20 to 25 US geographic areas. Participant reports of clinical history set cohort assignment. The V and J genes are TRBV19 and TRBJ1-2; TRBD1 matches at 7 bases. Sequencing was performed on PBMCs or T cells enriched from blood (not recorded which). This receptor was obtained from a woman aged 35 to 49 with acute COVID-19. CDR3 protein: CASSGAGGWYGYTF. CDR3 DNA sequence: TGTGCCAGTAGTGGCGCAGGGGGTTGGTACGGCTACACCTTC.